This paragraph covers one T cell receptor (beta chain) sequence. One end of the junction varies from germline; a read error may be responsible. This record belongs to a study of cytomegalovirus exposure and HLA in healthy donors. The CDR3 runs to 15 residues. Looked up from germline, CDR1 is MDHEN and CDR2 is SYDVKM. Vbeta (60) and Jbeta (13) primers were used in the PCR. Measured with immunoSEQ multiplex PCR; TCRdb has only the in-frame clones, and not every one. The sample carries about 120,000 clones, more than 55% recorded once. The V and J genes are TRBV28 and TRBJ1-6; TRBD1 agrees at 8 bases. The sequenced sample consisted of PBMCs. The source of this sequence is a man younger than 30 in good health and CMV-seronegative. The CDR3 DNA follows: TGTGCCAGCAGTGAAAGGACAGGGCCTAATTCACCCCTCCACTTC. Its translation is CASSERTGPNSPLHF. The variable domain in full, with the rest retrieved from reference TRBV28 and TRBJ1-6, is DVKVTQSSRYLVKRTGEKVFLECVQDMDHENMFWYRQDPGLGLRLIYFSYDVKMKEKGDIPEGYSVSREKKERFSLILESASTNQTSMYLCASSERTGPNSPLHFGNGTRLTVT.